This TCR beta chain is from a study of CD8+ T cells in alopecia areata. RNA, once extracted, was reverse transcribed into cDNA for use as the sequencing template. Some clones are missing from TCRdb's copy, which holds only in-frame ones; the method was immunoSEQ multiplex PCR. The sample has about 94,000 clones, about 70% seen once. The treatment is: oral pan-JAK inhibitor, 5-10 mg twice daily. Trimming shortened V by 6 bases and J by 4 bases, and 25 bases separated the two germline ends. This CDR3 has 18 amino acids. Germline CDR1 reads SGHRS; CDR2 reads YFSETQ. This receptor was taken from a human donor with alopecia areata. Sequencing used CD8+ T cells sorted from blood, obtained at approximately week 42, from a patient treated with tofacitinib. The chain combines TRBV5-1 with TRBJ2-2; D possibly corresponds to TRBD2 (6 bases). DNA of the CDR3: TGCGCCAGCACAAGGAACTTCCCAGGGCAGGGAGGCACCGGGGAGCTGTTTTTT. Translation: CASTRNFPGQGGTGELFF.